What follows is one TCR beta chain and its context. Measured with immunoSEQ multiplex PCR; TCRdb has only the in-frame clones, and not every one. The repertoire has about 72,000 clones, 75% to 90% of them found once; the top ten carry approximately 18%. The sample comes from a study of blood T cell repertoires in COVID-19. Overall study: Researchers got acute and convalescent COVID-19 samples from the United States, Italy and Spain. The cDNA or gDNA used as material had been derived from T cells, B-cell-depleted T cells, or PBMCs.

The receptor was isolated from a woman older than 75 with acute or convalescent COVID-19. The specimen was peripheral blood.

CDR3 bases: TGTGCCAGCAGTCCCTCGGACAGGGGCCGCGATACGCAGTATTTT. Translation gives CASSPSDRGRDTQYF. V is TRBV28 and J is TRBJ2-3; 9 nucleotides line up with TRBD1. Per germline, CDR1 MDHEN and CDR2 SYDVKM. V trimming: 5 bases; J trimming: 6 bases; junction bases outside the gene matches: 9. There are 15 residues in the CDR3.